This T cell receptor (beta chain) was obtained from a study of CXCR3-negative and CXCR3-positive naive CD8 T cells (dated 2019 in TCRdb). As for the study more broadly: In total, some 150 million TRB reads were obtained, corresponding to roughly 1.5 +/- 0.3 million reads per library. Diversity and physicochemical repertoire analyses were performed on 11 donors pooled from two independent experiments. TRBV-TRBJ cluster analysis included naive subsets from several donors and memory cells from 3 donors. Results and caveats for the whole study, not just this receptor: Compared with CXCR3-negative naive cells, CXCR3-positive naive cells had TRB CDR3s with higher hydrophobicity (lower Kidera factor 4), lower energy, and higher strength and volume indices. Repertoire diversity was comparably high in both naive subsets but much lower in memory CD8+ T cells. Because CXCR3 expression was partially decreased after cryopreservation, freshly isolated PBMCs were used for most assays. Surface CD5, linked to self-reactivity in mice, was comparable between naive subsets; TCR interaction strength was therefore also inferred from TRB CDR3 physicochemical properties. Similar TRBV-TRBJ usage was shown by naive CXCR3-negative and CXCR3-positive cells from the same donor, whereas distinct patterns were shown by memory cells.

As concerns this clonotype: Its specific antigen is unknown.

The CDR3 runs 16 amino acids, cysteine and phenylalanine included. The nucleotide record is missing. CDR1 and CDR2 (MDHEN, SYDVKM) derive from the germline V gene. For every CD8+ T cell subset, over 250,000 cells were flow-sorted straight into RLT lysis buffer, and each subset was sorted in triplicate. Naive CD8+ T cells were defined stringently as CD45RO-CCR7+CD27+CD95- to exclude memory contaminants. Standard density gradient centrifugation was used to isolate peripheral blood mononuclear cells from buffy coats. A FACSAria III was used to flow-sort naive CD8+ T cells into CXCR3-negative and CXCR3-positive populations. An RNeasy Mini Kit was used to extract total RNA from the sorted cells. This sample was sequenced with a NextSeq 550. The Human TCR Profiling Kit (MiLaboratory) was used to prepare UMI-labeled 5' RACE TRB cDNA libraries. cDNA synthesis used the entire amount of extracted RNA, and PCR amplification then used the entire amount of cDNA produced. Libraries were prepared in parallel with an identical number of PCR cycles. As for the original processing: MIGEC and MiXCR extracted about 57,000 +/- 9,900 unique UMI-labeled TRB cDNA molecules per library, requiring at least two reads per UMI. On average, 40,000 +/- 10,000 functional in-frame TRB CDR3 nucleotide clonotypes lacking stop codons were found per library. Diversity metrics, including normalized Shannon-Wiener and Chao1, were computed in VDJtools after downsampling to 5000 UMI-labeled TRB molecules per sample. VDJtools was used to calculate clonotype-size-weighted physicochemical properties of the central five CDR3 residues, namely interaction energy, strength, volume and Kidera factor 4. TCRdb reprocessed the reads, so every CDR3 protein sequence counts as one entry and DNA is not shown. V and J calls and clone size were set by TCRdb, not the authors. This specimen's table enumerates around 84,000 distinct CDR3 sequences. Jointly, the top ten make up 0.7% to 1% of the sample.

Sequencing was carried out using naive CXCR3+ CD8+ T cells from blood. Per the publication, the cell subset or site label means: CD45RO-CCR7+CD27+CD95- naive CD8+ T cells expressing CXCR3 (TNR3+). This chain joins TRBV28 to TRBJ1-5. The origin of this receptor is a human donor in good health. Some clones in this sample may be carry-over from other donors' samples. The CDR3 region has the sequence CASSSTDGPVSQPQHF.